This TCR beta chain appears in the sequencing data of a study of blood T cell repertoires in COVID-19. Only in-frame clones appear in the TCRdb table, and some are missing; sequencing was by immunoSEQ multiplex PCR. The data show roughly 250,000 clones, roughly 82% seen once. This CDR3 contains 14 residues. Trimming took 5 bases from V and 3 from J, leaving 13 bases between them. In germline, CDR1 is MNHEY, CDR2 SMNVEV (reference sequence). Details on this clone: The same CDR3 arises from other DNA sequences in this sample as well.

The source material was peripheral blood. J is TRBJ1-2 and V is TRBV27, with D perhaps matching TRBD1 (5 bases). The clonotype originates from a woman of 80 years or more with active or convalescent COVID-19. For the CDR3, the DNA is TGTGCCAGCAGTCCTCAGGGTTTTCACTATGGCTACACCTTC. Its translation: CASSPQGFHYGYTF.